A selection of T cell receptor beta chains follows, all from one sample in a study of metastatic and nonmetastatic thyroid tumors. TCRdb reprocessed the PCR reads via MiXCR. The sample contains 20,000 to 25,000 clones, roughly 12% of which appear only once. Specimen: blood. The source is a female donor with papillary thyroid cancer or a benign thyroid nodule (not recorded which). Some clones in this sample may be carry-over from other donors' samples. CDR3s include the opening cysteine and the closing phenylalanine or tryptophan. D genes are given only for firm matches. Expanded clones get a size class; other rows say once, few or many, or leave the size out.

v_gene	d_gene	abundance	j_gene	CDR3nt	CDR3aa
TRBV11-3	TRBD2	many	TRBJ2-2	TGTGCCAGTCGCCCGGGGACTAGCGTTACCGGGGAGCTGTTTTTT	CASRPGTSVTGELFF
TRBV6-1	TRBD1	many	TRBJ2-7	TGTGACAGCAGTCCGGGACAGGGACTACGAGGGCAGTACTTC	CDSSPGQGLRGQYF
TRBV20-1	TRBD2	NA	TRBJ2-3	TGCAGTGCGTCTGGACTAGCGACGGATACGCAGTATTTT	CSASGLATDTQYF
TRBV15	NA	many	TRBJ1-1	TGTGCCACCAGCCCCCAGGGAGGTACTGAAGCTTTCTTT	CATSPQGGTEAFF
TRBV28	TRBD1	many	TRBJ1-2	TGTGCCATCCCTGACAGGGAGGGCTATGGCTACACCTTC	CAIPDREGYGYTF
TRBV12-3/TRBV12-4	NA	NA	TRBJ1-2	TGTGCCAGCAGTTTAAGGATAGTAAGTGGCTACACCTTC	CASSLRIVSGYTF
TRBV7-3	NA	many	TRBJ2-5	TGTGCCAGCAGCTTGACCACAGGAGGGTGGGGAGAGACCCAGTACTTC	CASSLTTGGWGETQYF
TRBV20-1	NA	NA	TRBJ1-2	TGCAGTGCCACCCGGACAGCTAACTATGGCTACACCTTC	CSATRTANYGYTF
TRBV7-2	NA	many	TRBJ1-1	TGTGCCAGCAGCCCCTATAAGGGGGTCACTGAAGCTTTCTTT	CASSPYKGVTEAFF
TRBV15	TRBD1	NA	TRBJ1-1	TGTGCCACTATCAAAGACAGGGGGACGAACACTGAAGCTTTCTTT	CATIKDRGTNTEAFF
TRBV7-6	NA	many	TRBJ1-6	TGTGCCAGCAGCTTAGCCCAGGGTTATAATTCACCCCTCCACTTT	CASSLAQGYNSPLHF
TRBV6-2/TRBV6-3	NA	medium-sized	TRBJ2-1	TGTGCCAGCAGGGGACGTAATGAGCAGTTCTTC	CASRGRNEQFF
TRBV28	TRBD1	NA	TRBJ2-7	TGTGCCAGCATCCTGGACAGGGACTCCTACGAGAAGTACTTC	CASILDRDSYEKYF
TRBV4-2	NA	many	TRBJ1-6	TGTGCCAGCAGCCAAAATCCGGGACGAGTGATTTCACCCCTCCACTTT	CASSQNPGRVISPLHF
TRBV11-2	TRBD2	once	TRBJ2-1	TGTGCCAGCAGCTCGTACCTAGCGGTGGTAAATCATAATGAGCAGTTCTTC	CASSSYLAVVNHNEQFF
TRBV9	NA	once	TRBJ2-7	TGTGCCAGCGGCGTAGGCGGGGCAGGGATTTACGAGCATTACTTC	CASGVGGAGIYEHYF
TRBV27	TRBD1	NA	TRBJ2-7	TGTGCCAGCAGTTTCGACAGGGGGCGCTACGAGCAGTACTTC	CASSFDRGRYEQYF
TRBV9	NA	many	TRBJ2-7	TGTGCCAGCAGCGTAGGCGGGGTAGGGGTCTACGAGCAGTACTTC	CASSVGGVGVYEQYF
TRBV6-2/TRBV6-3	NA	NA	TRBJ1-2	TGTGCCAGCAGGGCACAGGTGGCGATCGGCTACACCTTC	CASRAQVAIGYTF
TRBV11-3	NA	many	TRBJ2-7	TGTGCCAGCAGCTTAGTAGGTGTTGGTGGGACAAGGTACTACGAGCAGTACTTC	CASSLVGVGGTRYYEQYF
TRBV24-1	NA	many	TRBJ1-1	TGTGCCACCAGTGAACCTTCCTCAGGGAGAGCTTTCTTT	CATSEPSSGRAFF
TRBV27	TRBD2	few	TRBJ2-7	TGTTCTAGTCGGGTGACTAGCGTCAACTACGAGCAGTACTTC	CSSRVTSVNYEQYF
TRBV6-1	NA	medium-sized	TRBJ1-3	TGTGCCAGCAGATTCAACCCGGGACCCTCTGGAAACACCATATATTTT	CASRFNPGPSGNTIYF
TRBV3-1	TRBD1	many	TRBJ1-2	TGTGCCAGCAGCACCACAGGGGGCTACGGAGGCTACACCTTC	CASSTTGGYGGYTF
TRBV5-1	NA	many	TRBJ1-1	TGCGCCAGCAGCTTTAATAGTCCCGGCGGTAACACTGAAGCTTTCTTT	CASSFNSPGGNTEAFF
TRBV6-1	TRBD1	many	TRBJ1-1	TGTGCCAGCAGAGTCCTTCAGGGGGCATGGACTGAAGCTTCCTTT	CASRVLQGAWTEASF
TRBV6-1	NA	many	TRBJ1-5	TGTGCCAGCAGGGGAAGCAATCAGCCCCAGCATTTT	CASRGSNQPQHF
TRBV20-1	TRBD1	many	TRBJ2-7	TGCAGTGCTAATGAGGGGGCACTCTACGAGCAGTACTTC	CSANEGALYEQYF
TRBV4-1	NA	many	TRBJ1-1	TGCGCCAGCAGCCAAGCCTCCAAGGGAGGGAAACGGACTGAAGCTTTCTTT	CASSQASKGGKRTEAFF
TRBV27	TRBD2	NA	TRBJ2-1	TGTGCCAGCAGTCCCCTAGCGGGAGGGGTCCACAATGAGCAGTTCTTC	CASSPLAGGVHNEQFF
TRBV7-2	NA	many	TRBJ2-7	TGTGCCAGCAGCTTAGTGGGCGGCTCCTACGAGCAGTACTTC	CASSLVGGSYEQYF
TRBV28	NA	many	TRBJ1-4	TGTGCCAGCAGTTCAGGGTCCACTAATGAAAAACTGTTTTTT	CASSSGSTNEKLFF
TRBV18	TRBD1	many	TRBJ1-2	TGTGCCAGCTCAGCCTCGACAGGGCATGGCTACACCTTC	CASSASTGHGYTF
TRBV7-2	TRBD1	many	TRBJ1-1	TGTGCCAGCAGCTTTCAACAGGGGCGGACTGAAGCTTTCTTT	CASSFQQGRTEAFF
TRBV7-2	NA	many	TRBJ1-1	TGTGCCAGCAGCTTAGTGCACTCCGTCAACTATCTTAACACTGAAGCTTTCTTT	CASSLVHSVNYLNTEAFF
TRBV11-1	NA	many	TRBJ2-3	TGTGCCAGCAGACCCAGGGAGCGACCTAACACAGATACGCAGTATTTT	CASRPRERPNTDTQYF
TRBV14	NA	many	TRBJ2-2	TGTGCCAGCAGCCAAGTCAATAGCATTCACACCGGGGAGCTGTTTTTT	CASSQVNSIHTGELFF
TRBV10-3	NA	many	TRBJ1-1	TGTGCCATCAGTGGAGCAAACACTGAAGCTTTCTTT	CAISGANTEAFF
TRBV7-2	NA	many	TRBJ2-1	TGTGCCAGCAGCTTAGAGCACAATGAGCAGTTCTTC	CASSLEHNEQFF
TRBV11-3	NA	many	TRBJ1-3	TGTGCCAGCAGCTTAGGAACAGCGATACGGGGAAACACCATATATTTT	CASSLGTAIRGNTIYF
TRBV5-1	TRBD1	many	TRBJ2-7	TGCGCCAGCAGCTGGGGGACAGGTACCGAGCAGTACTTC	CASSWGTGTEQYF
TRBV27	NA	many	TRBJ2-3	TGTGCCAGCAGTACCCTAAATTTAGGTGGTACGCAGTATTTT	CASSTLNLGGTQYF
TRBV30	NA	NA	TRBJ1-5	TGTGCCTGGAGTGAGGGAACAAACGTAAATCAGCCCCAGCATTTT	CAWSEGTNVNQPQHF
TRBV2	NA	medium-sized	TRBJ1-2	TGTGCCAGCTCCGACAGCCTCTATGGCTACACCTTC	CASSDSLYGYTF
TRBV10-3	NA	medium-sized	TRBJ1-6	TGTGCCTCAAGGCAGTATAATTCACCCCTCCACTTT	CASRQYNSPLHF
TRBV19	NA	few	TRBJ2-7	TGTGCCAGTAGTCCCGGTTTTTGTGACGATCAGTACTTC	CASSPGFCDDQYF
TRBV20-1	NA	once	TRBJ2-1	TGCAGTGCTAGAGATATCGTGGGCTCTGATGAGCAGTTCTTC	CSARDIVGSDEQFF
TRBV30	NA	few	TRBJ1-5	TGTGCCCTCCGGCAGGGTGCCCAGCCCCAGCATTTT	CALRQGAQPQHF